The 20 T cell receptor beta chains reported below all come from one sample, sequenced in a study of post-analysis software for immune sequencing data. General observations from the study: Higher frequency in patients than in controls was seen for about five TRBV segments, with TRBV5-6, TRBV5-1 and TRBV20-1 among them.

TCR beta cDNA libraries included unique molecular identifiers. MiXCR, run by TCRdb on the PCR reads, gives a single entry per CDR3 protein. The table has under 650,000 distinct CDR3 sequences, about 40% seen once. No antigen has been assigned to these receptors. The sample comprised blood. The receptor source for this set is a girl under 18 with multiple sclerosis.

This clonotype was counted between two and nine times. The V call is TRBV27, the J call TRBJ2-7; 16 bases align to TRBD2. The J segment lost 0 bases and the V segment lost 5 bases, leaving 13 bases of the junction unmatched. The germline V gene has CDR1 MNHEY and CDR2 SMNVEV (reference sequence). The CDR3 length is 20 residues. In DNA, the CDR3 is TGTGCCAGCAGTCCCCTTTTGTCCGGGACTAGCGGGAGGGGCTCCTACGAGCAGTACTTC. Its protein is CASSPLLSGTSGRGSYEQYF.

The table lists this clonotype with a few counts. This chain joins TRBV4-1 and TRBJ2-1, with TRBD2 as a possible D gene (5 bases). CDR3 length equals 13 residues. Trimming shortened V by 0 bases and J by 7 bases, and 7 bases separated the two germline ends. The germline CDR1 and CDR2 sequences are MGHRA and YSYEKL. The CDR3 coding sequence is TGCGCCAGCAGCCAAGAAATAGCGAATGAGCAGTTCTTC. The encoded protein is CASSQEIANEQFF.

This clonotype was seen a handful of times. The V gene is TRBV7-9, the J gene TRBJ2-7; D perhaps matches TRBD2 (5 bases). The CDR3 has 15 amino acids. V lost 4 bases and J 0 bases, leaving 13 bases between the germline ends. Germline CDR1 is SEHNR and CDR2 is FQNEAQ (reference sequence). Written as DNA, the CDR3 is TGTGCCAGCAGCTCGTCCTCCGGGGTCTCCTACGAGCAGTACTTC. Amino acids: CASSSSSGVSYEQYF.

The chain uses TRBV20-1 and TRBJ1-5, with D perhaps matching TRBD1 (5 bases). The CDR3 is 14 amino acids. Trimming shortened V by 3 bases and J by 0 bases, and 9 bases separated the two germline ends. Germline V gene sequence: CDR1 DFQATT, CDR2 SNEGSKA (reference sequence). CDR3 sequence: CSASPGGSNQPQHF. The CDR3 bases are TGCAGTGCTAGTCCTGGGGGTAGCAATCAGCCCCAGCATTTT.

The chain employs TRBV20-1 and TRBJ2-7, with TRBD1 matching 7 bases. This CDR3 has 13 amino acids. V lost 3 bases and J lost 3; bases outside the gene matches: 5. Germline V gene data show CDR1 as DFQATT and CDR2 as SNEGSKA (reference sequence). CDR3 nucleotides: TGCAGTGCTAGGGCTACAGGGGACTACGAGCAGTACTTC. It codes for CSARATGDYEQYF.

The V and J genes are TRBV6-6 and TRBJ1-5; D is perhaps TRBD1 (5 bases). CDR1 MNHNY and CDR2 SVGAGI come from the germline V gene (reference sequence). The CDR3 is made up of 16 amino acids. Trimming left V 4 bases short and J 0 bases short, with 13 bases between. This chain's CDR3 is CASSSPGRYSNQPQHF. CDR3 nucleotides: TGTGCCAGCAGTTCTCCGGGACGGTATAGCAATCAGCCCCAGCATTTT.

In this sample, this clonotype turned up a few times. In DNA form, the CDR3 reads TGCGCCAGCAGCCAACCGCTCAGACGAGAGACCCAGTACTTC. Its translation: CASSQPLRRETQYF. This chain uses TRBV4-1 with TRBJ2-5; unclear D gene. Germline CDR1 reads MGHRA; CDR2 reads YSYEKL. This CDR3 region has 14 residues. The germline V and J ends were trimmed by 2 bases and 4 bases, with 11 bases remaining between them.

The chain is built from TRBV7-9 and TRBJ2-1; the match to TRBD1 covers 8 bases. The germline V gene encodes CDR1 SEHNR and CDR2 FQNEAQ (reference sequence). The J segment lost 6 bases and the V segment lost 6 bases, leaving 7 bases of the junction unmatched. The CDR3 spans 14 residues. The CDR3 DNA sequence: TGTGCCAGCAGTGCCCAGGGGGCAGTCAATGAGCAGTTCTTC. It codes for CASSAQGAVNEQFF.

The chain carries TRBV3-1 and TRBJ2-1; 8 bases align to TRBD1. V was clipped by 1 base and J by 7 bases; unmatched bases: 3. CDR1 is LGHDT, CDR2 YNNKEL, per germline (reference sequence). This CDR3 comprises 14 residues. The CDR3 DNA reads as TGTGCCAGCAGCCAAGGGACAGGGAGTAATGAGCAGTTCTTC. Translated, it gives CASSQGTGSNEQFF.

The CDR3 protein is CASLGRPSISNVLTF. Here the CDR3 DNA reads TGTGCCAGCTTGGGACGGCCCTCGATTTCCAACGTCCTGACTTTC. The chain joins TRBV18 to TRBJ2-6; D possibly matches TRBD1 or TRBD2 (5 bases each). V dropped 7 bases and J dropped 8 bases, with 18 bases sitting between them. Germline V gives CDR1 KGHSH, CDR2 LQKENI. The CDR3 is made up of 15 amino acids.

This clonotype was counted a few times. The CDR3, as DNA: TGTGCCAGCAGTCCAATGGACAGGTCTGATTATGGCTACACCTTC. It codes for CASSPMDRSDYGYTF. The gene calls are TRBV12-3 or TRBV12-4 and TRBJ1-2; 7 nucleotides agree with TRBD1. CDR3 size: 15 residues. Trimming removed 5 bases from V and 5 bases from J; junction bases left unmatched: 11.

This clonotype came up a few times. The rearrangement links TRBV20-1 to TRBJ2-7; no clear D gene. The CDR3 is 14 residues long. Germline-derived CDR1 and CDR2 are DFQATT and SNEGSKA (reference sequence). V was cut by 5 bases and J by 2 bases, with 16 bases left in between. CDR3 sequence: CSACGPLAPYEQYF. The CDR3 DNA reads TGCAGTGCTTGTGGTCCTCTCGCCCCCTACGAGCAGTACTTC.

This chain joins TRBV13 and TRBJ1-3, with 7 bases aligning to TRBD1. V was clipped by 4 bases and J by 2 bases; unmatched bases: 8. The CDR3 contains 16 residues. The germline gives CDR1 PRHDT, CDR2 FYEKMQ (reference sequence). The CDR3 sequence is CASSSNRGRTGNTIYF. The CDR3 DNA reads as TGTGCCAGCAGCTCAAACAGGGGAAGAACTGGAAACACCATATATTTT. The full variable domain, completed using reference TRBV13 and TRBJ1-3, is AAGVIQSPRHLIKEKRETATLKCYPIPRHDTVYWYQQGPGQDPQFLISFYEKMQSDKGSIPDRFSAQQFSDYHSELNMSSLELGDSALYFCASSSNRGRTGNTIYFGEGSWLTVV.

This clonotype was picked up a small number of times. The chain recombines TRBV27 with TRBJ2-3; 13 bases agree with TRBD2. This CDR3 has 16 residues. Losses at the gene ends were 3 bases for V and 6 bases for J; bases not matched to a gene: 6. Germline V gives CDR1 MNHEY, CDR2 SMNVEV (reference sequence). The CDR3 coding sequence is TGTGCCAGCAGTTTCTTACTAGCGGGAGGGACGGATACGCAGTATTTT. Encoded protein: CASSFLLAGGTDTQYF.

This clonotype has a handful of counts. The CDR3 bases are TGCAGTGCTAGAGCGGGAGTCACCTTC. Protein: CSARAGVTF. This chain links TRBV20-1 with TRBJ1-2; no reliable D call. Germline values: CDR1 DFQATT, CDR2 SNEGSKA (reference sequence). V gave up 1 base and J gave up 13 bases, with 7 bases separating them. This CDR3 has 9 amino acids.

In the case of this clonotype: A junction boundary mismatches the germline segment, possibly from a read error. The chain recombines TRBV20-1 with TRBJ2-1; no definite D call. Germline V gene data show CDR1 as DFQATT and CDR2 as SNEGSKA (reference sequence). The CDR3 has 13 residues. The CDR3 DNA reads as TGCAGTGCTAGAGTGGGCGGAATCAATGAACAGTTCTTC. It is translated as CSARVGGINEQFF.

This clonotype has more than one count but fewer than ten. CDR3: CAISGVQDGYTF. The DNA of the CDR3 is TGTGCCATCAGTGGCGTCCAGGATGGCTACACCTTC. The chain combines TRBV10-3 with TRBJ1-2; D not resolved. The CDR3 has 12 residues. Germline values: CDR1 ENHRY, CDR2 SYGVKD. The V end was cut by 4 bases, the J end by 6 bases, with 9 bases between.

The chain links TRBV5-6 to TRBJ2-6; D is tentatively TRBD1 or TRBD2 (6 bases each). The CDR3 is made up of 16 amino acids. V lost 1 base and J lost 2, with 10 bases in between. Germline V lookup: CDR1 SGHDT, CDR2 YYEEEE. CDR3 protein: CASSLPGAAGANVLTF. For the CDR3, the DNA is TGTGCCAGCAGCTTGCCGGGGGCCGCTGGGGCCAACGTCCTGACTTTC. The whole variable domain, remainder taken from reference TRBV5-6 and TRBJ2-6, is DAGVTQSPTHLIKTRGQQVTLRCSPKSGHDTVSWYQQALGQGPQFIFQYYEEEERQRGNFPDRFSGHQFPNYSSELNVNALLLGDSALYLCASSLPGAAGANVLTFGAGSRLTVL.

This chain connects TRBV7-8 to TRBJ1-5; D gene ambiguous. The CDR3 spans 15 residues. Germline loops: CDR1 SGHVS, CDR2 FQNEAQ. V shed 5 bases and J shed 3 bases, with 14 bases lying between them. CDR3 sequence: CASSPRRVDNQPQHF. For the CDR3, the DNA is TGTGCCAGCAGCCCCCGGCGAGTCGACAATCAGCCCCAGCATTTT.

This sequence joins TRBV12-3 or TRBV12-4 and TRBJ2-7; 10 bases align to TRBD1. The junction had 5 bases not matched to a gene; V was cut back by 7 bases and J by 2 bases. The CDR3 is made up of 14 amino acids. The CDR3 bases are TGTGCCAGCACCGACAGGGGGCGCCCCTACGAGCAGTACTTC. Protein: CASTDRGRPYEQYF.